The rows below give T cell receptor beta chains drawn from one sample of a study of T cell changes during pregnancy in multiple sclerosis. This table comes from immunoSEQ multiplex PCR, and its TCRdb copy is limited to in-frame clones, with some not included. The table shows under 80,000 clones, with approximately 92% occurring only once. This material consisted of peripheral blood, taken before pregnancy. The source is a female donor with multiple sclerosis, enrolled in a pregnancy study. Both conserved end residues are part of each CDR3. Fields, in order: J gene, V gene, D gene, clone size, CDR3 DNA, CDR3 protein. The D gene is left open where the match is weak. Size is omitted from some rows. Given values are once, few, many or a class for expanded clones.

j_call: TRBJ1-2; v_call: TRBV28; d_call: NA; clone_size: NA; cdr3_nt: TGTGCCGTCCGACCAGCGAACTTTTTTGGCTACACCTTC; cdr3_aa: CAVRPANFFGYTF
j_call: TRBJ2-2; v_call: TRBV7-9; d_call: NA; clone_size: NA; cdr3_nt: TGTGCCAGCAGCTCGGGACACTCGAACACCGGGGAGCTGTTTTTT; cdr3_aa: CASSSGHSNTGELFF
j_call: TRBJ2-7; v_call: TRBV19; d_call: NA; clone_size: NA; cdr3_nt: TGTGCCAGTAGTATAAGTGGAGGGTATGACCTTAGCTACGAGCAGTACTTC; cdr3_aa: CASSISGGYDLSYEQYF
j_call: TRBJ2-4; v_call: TRBV6-6; d_call: TRBD1; clone_size: NA; cdr3_nt: TGTGCCAGCAGTTGGGACAGTCTAGCCAAAAACATTCAGTACTTC; cdr3_aa: CASSWDSLAKNIQYF
j_call: TRBJ2-2; v_call: TRBV6-5; d_call: TRBD2; clone_size: NA; cdr3_nt: TGTGCCAGCAGTTTAGCGGGGACGAACACCGGGGAGCTGTTTTTT; cdr3_aa: CASSLAGTNTGELFF
j_call: TRBJ2-5; v_call: TRBV2; d_call: TRBD2; clone_size: NA; cdr3_nt: TGTGCCAGCAGTGTGGGCGGGAGGGCCGGCGGCAAGGAGACCCAGTACTTC; cdr3_aa: CASSVGGRAGGKETQYF
j_call: TRBJ2-1; v_call: TRBV5-6; d_call: TRBD1; clone_size: NA; cdr3_nt: TGTGCCAGCAGCTTGACGGGACAGGGAGCGTGGAATGAGCAGTTCTTC; cdr3_aa: CASSLTGQGAWNEQFF
j_call: TRBJ1-1; v_call: TRBV9; d_call: NA; clone_size: NA; cdr3_nt: TGTGCCAGCAGCGCCGGAACGGGGACTGAAGCTTTCTTT; cdr3_aa: CASSAGTGTEAFF
j_call: TRBJ2-2; v_call: TRBV9; d_call: NA; clone_size: NA; cdr3_nt: TGTGCCAGCAGCGCCTACTGGGGGGAGCTGTTTTTT; cdr3_aa: CASSAYWGELFF
j_call: TRBJ2-3; v_call: TRBV18; d_call: TRBD2; clone_size: once; cdr3_nt: TGTGCCAGCTCCCTGAGACTAGCAGACACCAATACGCAGTATTTT; cdr3_aa: CASSLRLADTNTQYF
j_call: TRBJ2-7; v_call: TRBV7-6; d_call: TRBD1; clone_size: once; cdr3_nt: TGTGCCAGCAGCCCAGGGACAGGGCGTGAGGAGCAGTACTTC; cdr3_aa: CASSPGTGREEQYF
j_call: TRBJ1-1; v_call: TRBV21-1; d_call: NA; clone_size: NA; cdr3_nt: TGTGCCAGCAGCAACACGGGCGATACGTTCCGGGGCACTGAAGCTTTCTTT; cdr3_aa: CASSNTGDTFRGTEAFF
j_call: TRBJ2-7; v_call: TRBV28; d_call: NA; clone_size: NA; cdr3_nt: TGTGCCAGCAGTTCCCGCGCCTACGAGCAGTACTTC; cdr3_aa: CASSSRAYEQYF
j_call: TRBJ2-3; v_call: TRBV2; d_call: TRBD2; clone_size: NA; cdr3_nt: TGTGCCAGCAGTGAAAGACTAGCGAGCACAGATACGCAGTATTTT; cdr3_aa: CASSERLASTDTQYF
j_call: TRBJ1-5; v_call: TRBV6-1; d_call: TRBD1; clone_size: NA; cdr3_nt: TGTGCCAGCAGTGAAGCGCGGGGACAGTTCAATCAGCCCCAGCATTTT; cdr3_aa: CASSEARGQFNQPQHF
j_call: TRBJ2-1; v_call: TRBV28; d_call: NA; clone_size: NA; cdr3_nt: TGTGCCAGCAGTTTATCTGGACAGTCCAGTTCCTACAATGAGCAGTTCTTC; cdr3_aa: CASSLSGQSSSYNEQFF
j_call: TRBJ2-3; v_call: TRBV7-9; d_call: NA; clone_size: once; cdr3_nt: TGTGCCAGCAGCTTAACGGGGAGCACAGATACGCAGTATTTT; cdr3_aa: CASSLTGSTDTQYF
j_call: TRBJ2-4; v_call: TRBV10-3; d_call: TRBD1; clone_size: NA; cdr3_nt: TGTGCCATCAGTCGGACAGGGGGCGGCAAAAACATTCAGTACTTC; cdr3_aa: CAISRTGGGKNIQYF
j_call: TRBJ1-2; v_call: TRBV7-3; d_call: TRBD1; clone_size: NA; cdr3_nt: TGTGCCAGCAGCCTTCAACCGGACAGGCCCTATGGCTACACCTTC; cdr3_aa: CASSLQPDRPYGYTF
j_call: TRBJ2-2; v_call: TRBV4-2; d_call: TRBD2; clone_size: once; cdr3_nt: TGTGCCAGCAGCCAAGATCCGGCGGCGGGAGTATTCTTTGGCACCGGGGAGCTGTTTTTT; cdr3_aa: CASSQDPAAGVFFGTGELFF
j_call: TRBJ1-2; v_call: TRBV25-1; d_call: TRBD1; clone_size: NA; cdr3_nt: TGTGCCAGCAGTGAAAAAGACCCGGGACAGGGCCGTGGCTACACCTTC; cdr3_aa: CASSEKDPGQGRGYTF
j_call: TRBJ2-7; v_call: TRBV6-5; d_call: TRBD1; clone_size: NA; cdr3_nt: TGTGCCAGCAGTTACGGTTTGCGGGGACAGGGCTACGAGCAGTACTTC; cdr3_aa: CASSYGLRGQGYEQYF
j_call: TRBJ1-3; v_call: TRBV9; d_call: NA; clone_size: NA; cdr3_nt: TGTGCCAGCAGCGTTCAGGGAGGTGGAAACACCATATATTTT; cdr3_aa: CASSVQGGGNTIYF
j_call: TRBJ2-3; v_call: TRBV5-1; d_call: TRBD2; clone_size: NA; cdr3_nt: TGCGCCAGCAGTCCGGGACTAGATACAGATACGCAGTATTTT; cdr3_aa: CASSPGLDTDTQYF
j_call: TRBJ2-1; v_call: TRBV9; d_call: TRBD2; clone_size: NA; cdr3_nt: TGTGCCAGCAATTCAGGGACTAGCGAAAATGAGCAGTTCTTC; cdr3_aa: CASNSGTSENEQFF
j_call: TRBJ1-2; v_call: TRBV9; d_call: NA; clone_size: few; cdr3_nt: TGTGCCAGCAGCGTAGAGGCACAGGACTATGGCTACACCTTC; cdr3_aa: CASSVEAQDYGYTF
j_call: TRBJ2-2; v_call: TRBV11-2; d_call: TRBD2; clone_size: once; cdr3_nt: TGTGCCAGCAGTACACCGCTAGCGGCTAGGGCCGGGGAGCTGTTTTTT; cdr3_aa: CASSTPLAARAGELFF
j_call: TRBJ2-2; v_call: TRBV5-6; d_call: NA; clone_size: NA; cdr3_nt: TGTGCCAGCAGCTCGACTTCCGGGGAGCTGTTTTTT; cdr3_aa: CASSSTSGELFF
j_call: TRBJ2-7; v_call: TRBV5-6; d_call: TRBD2; clone_size: NA; cdr3_nt: TGTGCCAGCAGCTTGGGTTTTAGCGGGATTGTCTACGAGCAGTACTTC; cdr3_aa: CASSLGFSGIVYEQYF
j_call: TRBJ2-1; v_call: TRBV28; d_call: NA; clone_size: NA; cdr3_nt: TGTGCCAGCAGTTTAACCGAGAGGACAAAAGACAATGAGCAGTTCTTC; cdr3_aa: CASSLTERTKDNEQFF
j_call: TRBJ1-1; v_call: TRBV11-2; d_call: TRBD1; clone_size: NA; cdr3_nt: TGTGCCAGCAGCCGCCTTCAGGGGGCGTACACTGAAGCTTTCTTT; cdr3_aa: CASSRLQGAYTEAFF
j_call: TRBJ2-2; v_call: TRBV29-1; d_call: TRBD1; clone_size: NA; cdr3_nt: TGCAGCGTCCTGGACAGGGATCTATCGGGGGCCGGGGAGCTGTTTTTT; cdr3_aa: CSVLDRDLSGAGELFF
j_call: TRBJ2-7; v_call: TRBV28; d_call: NA; clone_size: NA; cdr3_nt: TGTGCCAGCAGTTTAGGAGGTAGCTCCTACGAGCAGTACTTC; cdr3_aa: CASSLGGSSYEQYF
j_call: TRBJ2-2; v_call: TRBV14; d_call: TRBD2; clone_size: NA; cdr3_nt: TGTGCCAGCAGTCGGACTAGCGGGAGGAACACCGGGGAGCTGTTTTTT; cdr3_aa: CASSRTSGRNTGELFF
j_call: TRBJ2-7; v_call: TRBV6-5; d_call: TRBD1; clone_size: once; cdr3_nt: TGTGCCAGCAGTGCTCGGGACAGTAGCTCCTACGAGCAGTACTTC; cdr3_aa: CASSARDSSSYEQYF
j_call: TRBJ2-1; v_call: TRBV7-9; d_call: NA; clone_size: NA; cdr3_nt: TGTGCCAGCAGCGAGACTAGTTCCTACAATGAGCAGTTCTTC; cdr3_aa: CASSETSSYNEQFF
j_call: TRBJ1-2; v_call: TRBV19; d_call: NA; clone_size: NA; cdr3_nt: TGTGCCAGTAGTTGGGGCAGCAACTATGGCTACACCTTC; cdr3_aa: CASSWGSNYGYTF
j_call: TRBJ2-1; v_call: TRBV5-1; d_call: TRBD2; clone_size: NA; cdr3_nt: TGCGCCAGCAGAGCTCTAGCGGGAGGGGACAATGAGCAGTTCTTC; cdr3_aa: CASRALAGGDNEQFF
j_call: TRBJ2-6; v_call: TRBV4-2; d_call: NA; clone_size: NA; cdr3_nt: TGTGCCAGCAGCCAAGATCGGGGATCTGGGGCCAACGTCCTGACTTTC; cdr3_aa: CASSQDRGSGANVLTF
j_call: TRBJ1-2; v_call: TRBV9; d_call: NA; clone_size: NA; cdr3_nt: TGTGCCAGCAGCCCCTCCGGTGGGGCAAATAACTATGGCTACACCTTC; cdr3_aa: CASSPSGGANNYGYTF
j_call: TRBJ1-2; v_call: TRBV6-1; d_call: TRBD1; clone_size: NA; cdr3_nt: TGTGCCAGCAGTCTAGTAGGACAGGGAGGGGGCTACACCTTC; cdr3_aa: CASSLVGQGGGYTF
j_call: TRBJ1-1; v_call: TRBV7-9; d_call: NA; clone_size: NA; cdr3_nt: TGTGCCAGCAGCCGGACAGCCGGAAACACTGAAGCTTTCTTT; cdr3_aa: CASSRTAGNTEAFF
j_call: TRBJ1-5; v_call: TRBV6-6; d_call: NA; clone_size: NA; cdr3_nt: TGTGCCAGCAGTTACGGGGGAGGGAATCAGCCCCAGCATTTT; cdr3_aa: CASSYGGGNQPQHF
j_call: TRBJ1-5; v_call: TRBV18; d_call: TRBD1; clone_size: NA; cdr3_nt: TGTGCCAGCTCACCACCGGGACAGGGATACTATCAGCCCCAGCATTTT; cdr3_aa: CASSPPGQGYYQPQHF
j_call: TRBJ2-7; v_call: TRBV27; d_call: TRBD2; clone_size: NA; cdr3_nt: TGTGCCAGCAGGCGCGAAACTAGCGGGAGGGCCGGGGAGCAGTACTTC; cdr3_aa: CASRRETSGRAGEQYF
j_call: TRBJ1-5; v_call: TRBV19; d_call: TRBD1; clone_size: NA; cdr3_nt: TGTGCCAGTACCGCTAGGGGGCCGGAGCAGCCCCAGCATTTT; cdr3_aa: CASTARGPEQPQHF
j_call: TRBJ2-7; v_call: TRBV5-6; d_call: NA; clone_size: NA; cdr3_nt: TGTGCCAGCAGCTTGCTAGCAGGCTACGAGCAGTACTTC; cdr3_aa: CASSLLAGYEQYF
j_call: TRBJ2-1; v_call: TRBV7-6; d_call: NA; clone_size: NA; cdr3_nt: TGTGCCAGCAGCTTAACCCCGGGACAACCGGCCTACAATGAGCAGTTCTTC; cdr3_aa: CASSLTPGQPAYNEQFF
j_call: TRBJ1-5; v_call: TRBV12-5; d_call: NA; clone_size: NA; cdr3_nt: TGTGCTAGTGGTTTTTGGACAAGCAATCAGCCCCAGCATTTT; cdr3_aa: CASGFWTSNQPQHF
j_call: TRBJ2-7; v_call: TRBV7-2; d_call: NA; clone_size: NA; cdr3_nt: TGTGCCAGCAGCCTATACCATGGTTACGAGCAGTACTTC; cdr3_aa: CASSLYHGYEQYF
j_call: TRBJ2-1; v_call: TRBV5-1; d_call: TRBD2; clone_size: NA; cdr3_nt: TGCGCCAGCAGCTTGCGAGCGGGAGTGGGGAATGAGCAGTTCTTC; cdr3_aa: CASSLRAGVGNEQFF
j_call: TRBJ1-5; v_call: TRBV15; d_call: NA; clone_size: NA; cdr3_nt: TGTGCCACTAGCAAGACGGACAATAGCAATCAGCCCCAGCATTTT; cdr3_aa: CATSKTDNSNQPQHF
j_call: TRBJ2-1; v_call: TRBV6-6; d_call: NA; clone_size: NA; cdr3_nt: TGTGCCAGCAGTTATGTCAGGGCGCGCGAGCAGTTCTTC; cdr3_aa: CASSYVRAREQFF
j_call: TRBJ2-7; v_call: TRBV19; d_call: TRBD1; clone_size: NA; cdr3_nt: TGTGCCAGTAGTATAGTAAGTGGACAGGGTCTGTACGAGCAGTACTTC; cdr3_aa: CASSIVSGQGLYEQYF
j_call: TRBJ2-2; v_call: TRBV11-3; d_call: TRBD1; clone_size: NA; cdr3_nt: TGTGCCAGCAGCTCGAGGACAGGCGGCGATTCCACCGGGGAGCTGTTTTTT; cdr3_aa: CASSSRTGGDSTGELFF
j_call: TRBJ2-5; v_call: TRBV7-3; d_call: TRBD2; clone_size: NA; cdr3_nt: TGTGCCAGCAGCTTAAAGGGGACTAGTTTAGGGGAGACCCAGTACTTC; cdr3_aa: CASSLKGTSLGETQYF
j_call: TRBJ2-7; v_call: TRBV14; d_call: TRBD2; clone_size: NA; cdr3_nt: TGTGCCAGCAGCCGTCGGACTAGCGGGCTAAACCCCTACGAGCAGTACTTC; cdr3_aa: CASSRRTSGLNPYEQYF